This T cell receptor beta chain was obtained from a study of blood T cells in healthy people across ages. Study findings and constraints: Both higher diversity and more naive CD4+ cells marked long-lived donors when set against aged donors.

A second about 7 to 11 cycle PCR used barcoded and J-beta primers. Using its own MiXCR run on the 5' RACE reads, TCRdb lists one record per CDR3 protein. The table includes roughly 800,000 distinct CDR3 sequences, roughly 25% detected once. This CDR3 region has 12 residues. V lost 3 bases and J 2 bases, leaving 7 bases between the germline ends. Germline-derived CDR1 and CDR2 are DFQATT and SNEGSKA (reference sequence). Points on this clonotype: The antigen is unknown.

These same data were also listed under a study on T cells of mothers and their children.

The sequence was collected from a boy aged 10-17 years in good health. Sequencing input: blood. The chain is built from TRBV20-1 and TRBJ2-5; D is unclear. The CDR3 protein is CSASLQQETQYF. The CDR3, as DNA: TGCAGTGCTAGTCTACAGCAAGAGACCCAGTACTTC.